This TCR beta chain was documented in a study of T cells expressing NK-cell markers. Across the whole study: It was sorted CD3+CD56-NKG2C+, CD3+CD56+NKG2C- and CD3+CD56+NKG2C+ T cells that provided the TCR beta repertoires.

After re-calling the 5' RACE reads, TCRdb lists one entry per CDR3 protein, DNA absent. The sample yields roughly 420,000 distinct CDR3 sequences, of which the top ten take up roughly 8%. Points on this clonotype: Antigen unknown.

From germline, CDR1 is KGHSH and CDR2 LQKENI. The CDR3 runs to 15 residues. Whole-study results and caveats: As a fraction of CD8+ T cells, dominant NKG2C+ clonotypes reached about 1.0-8% in more than five donors.

The specimen was blood T cells: a sorted CD56 or NKG2C T cell subset, CD4+ or CD8+ T cells, or bulk PBMC T cells (not recorded which). The chain uses TRBV18 and TRBJ1-2. The source is a woman aged 18 to 75 in good health. CDR3 residues: CASSPSGRDNYGYTF.